The 11 T cell receptor beta chains given below trace back to one sample, sequenced in a study of chemoradiotherapy in HPV16-positive cancers. The protocol was immunoSEQ multiplex PCR, while the TCRdb copy is restricted to in-frame clones and leaves out a portion. The table shows about 20,000 clones, with about two thirds occurring only once. The sample here was taken from a patient who underwent chemoradiotherapy. These receptor sequences come from a human donor with HPV-associated anogenital cancer.

This clone has only a few counts. The V call is TRBV5-1, the J call TRBJ2-1; 9 bases agree with TRBD1. Trimming took 3 bases from V and 3 from J; bases not matched to a gene: 4. Germline assignment: CDR1 SGHRS and CDR2 YFSETQ. The CDR3 has 15 amino acids. The chain's CDR3 is CASSWTGVIYNEQFF. The CDR3 DNA follows: TGCGCCAGCAGCTGGACAGGGGTAATCTACAATGAGCAGTTCTTC.

This chain uses TRBV10-3 with TRBJ2-3; the D is unclear. CDR3 size: 14 residues. Between the trimmed V and J ends, which lost 1 base and 4 bases, there was a span of 9 bases. Germline loops: CDR1 ENHRY, CDR2 SYGVKD. CDR3 sequence (DNA): TGTGCCATCAGTGAGTATGGCGTTGCAGATACGCAGTATTTT. Encoded protein: CAISEYGVADTQYF.

This clone has just a few counts. V and J are TRBV27 and TRBJ2-1, with D possibly being TRBD2 (5 bases). Germline CDR1 MNHEY, CDR2 SMNVEV (reference sequence). Trimming cost V 4 bases and J 0 bases, with 10 bases left between them. This CDR3 comprises 15 residues. The DNA for the CDR3 is TGTGCCAGCAGTTCGGACTGGAGCTCCTACAATGAGCAGTTCTTC. This gives the protein CASSSDWSSYNEQFF.

The J gene is TRBJ1-1, the V gene TRBV11-2; possibly TRBD1 for D (5 bases). Trimming took 5 bases from V and 6 from J, leaving 19 bases between them. The V gene's germline CDR1 is SGHAT and CDR2 FQNNGV. CDR3 length: 15 residues. CDR3 bases: TGTGCCAGCAGCCCCAATCGGCTGGGGGTCGCTGAAGCTTTCTTT. This translates into CASSPNRLGVAEAFF.

The sample holds a few counts of this clone. This chain connects TRBV5-6 to TRBJ1-2, with TRBD1 as a possible D gene (5 bases). Germline V lookup: CDR1 SGHDT, CDR2 YYEEEE. V was pared by 7 bases and J by 8 bases, with 24 bases between. CDR3 size: 15 residues. The CDR3 spells CASRRQSSSVIGYTF. CDR3 DNA: TGTGCCAGCCGCAGACAGTCCTCGAGTGTTATCGGCTACACCTTC. The variable domain in full, with the rest retrieved from reference TRBV5-6 and TRBJ1-2, is DAGVTQSPTHLIKTRGQQVTLRCSPKSGHDTVSWYQQALGQGPQFIFQYYEEEERQRGNFPDRFSGHQFPNYSSELNVNALLLGDSALYLCASRRQSSSVIGYTFGSGTRLTVV.

This chain uses TRBV7-2 with TRBJ1-2, with 8 bases lining up with TRBD1. With 4 bases clipped from V and 5 bases from J, the junction kept 3 bases outside the gene matches. This CDR3 spans 13 amino acids. Germline V gene data show CDR1 as SGHTA and CDR2 as FQGNSA. The CDR3 reads CASSSTGGYGYTF. In DNA, the CDR3 is TGTGCCAGCAGCTCTACAGGGGGATATGGCTACACCTTC.

The chain uses TRBV28 and TRBJ2-5; D unresolved. The CDR3 is 13 amino acids. Germline V gene sequence: CDR1 MDHEN, CDR2 SYDVKM. V dropped 3 bases and J dropped 5 bases, with 10 bases sitting between them. In DNA, the CDR3 is TGTGCCAGCAGTTTCCCTAGGGTTGAGACCCAGTACTTC. Protein: CASSFPRVETQYF.

This chain uses TRBV6-5 with TRBJ1-3; D gene uncertain. This CDR3 comprises 14 residues. Trimming took 6 bases from V and 0 from J, leaving 9 bases between them. Per the germline V gene, CDR1 is MNHEY and CDR2 is SVGAGI. DNA for the CDR3: TGTGCCAGCAGGCAGACTTTCTCTGGAAACACCATATATTTT. It translates to CASRQTFSGNTIYF.

The chain is built from TRBV7-9 and TRBJ2-6; the D gene is possibly TRBD1 (5 bases). Deletions cut 5 bases from V and 0 bases from J, with 14 bases between. The CDR3 loop spans 17 amino acids. Looked up from germline, CDR1 is SEHNR and CDR2 is FQNEAQ (reference sequence). The CDR3 reads CASSLWGRSSGANVLTF. CDR3 in DNA: TGTGCCAGCAGCCTCTGGGGCCGTTCCTCTGGGGCCAACGTCCTGACTTTC.

This clone was counted once. The V call is TRBV28, the J call TRBJ1-1; no reliable D call. Germline-derived CDR1 and CDR2 are MDHEN and SYDVKM. The CDR3 has 14 residues. Trimming took 4 bases from V and 4 from J, leaving 13 bases between them. The CDR3 region has the DNA TGTGCCAGCAGTTCCCTTTTGGTGGTCACTGAAGCTTTCTTT. Protein product: CASSSLLVVTEAFF.

The chain uses TRBV30 and TRBJ2-3; D unclear. The CDR3 length is 14 residues. V lost 0 bases and J 0 bases, leaving 7 bases between the germline ends. CDR1 is GTSNPN, CDR2 SVGIG, per germline (reference sequence). The CDR3 sequence: CAWSVGQSTDTQYF. Here the CDR3 DNA reads TGTGCCTGGAGTGTAGGGCAGAGCACAGATACGCAGTATTTT.